This is a list of T cell receptor beta chains from one sample in a study of cytomegalovirus exposure and HLA in healthy donors. Repertoires were generated with immunoSEQ multiplex PCR, while TCRdb's copy carries only in-frame clones and drops some. This table has approximately 180,000 clones, 86% appearing once. Material for sequencing was PBMCs. These receptors were taken from a woman aged 18-29 years in good health and CMV-seronegative. Both conserved end residues are part of each CDR3. The order of the fields is CDR3 length, clone size, D gene, V gene, J gene, CDR3 protein, CDR3 DNA. A D gene is named only where the DNA matches it firmly. Clone size is given for some rows only: seen once, a few or many times, or a class if the clone is expanded.

>17|-|TRBD1|TRBV7-9|TRBJ1-3
CASSLVSPGQNGNTIYF
TGTGCCAGCAGCTTAGTCTCTCCGGGACAGAATGGAAACACCATATATTTT
>13|-|-|TRBV14|TRBJ2-5
CASSQDFLETQYF
TGTGCCAGCAGCCAAGATTTTCTAGAGACCCAGTACTTC
>15|-|-|TRBV5-6|TRBJ2-1
CASSLVGDSYNEQFF
TGTGCCAGCAGCTTGGTAGGGGATTCTTACAATGAGCAGTTCTTC
>15|-|-|TRBV7-2|TRBJ1-2
CASSLDFSLPYGYTF
TGTGCCAGCAGCTTAGACTTCTCCCTTCCCTATGGCTACACCTTC
>12|-|-|TRBV30|TRBJ2-2
CAWSVGVGELFF
TGTGCCTGGAGTGTAGGAGTTGGGGAGCTGTTTTTT
>15|-|TRBD1|TRBV5-4|TRBJ2-7
CASSLGGTGDHEQYF
TGTGCCAGCAGCTTGGGCGGGACAGGGGATCACGAGCAGTACTTC
>15|-|TRBD1|TRBV4-1|TRBJ2-7
CASSHQDRSSYEQYF
TGCGCCAGCAGCCACCAGGACAGGAGCTCCTACGAGCAGTACTTC
>17|-|TRBD2|TRBV11-3|TRBJ2-1
CASSLGIEAGGPKEQFF
TGTGCCAGCAGCTTAGGAATCGAAGCGGGAGGGCCGAAGGAGCAGTTCTTC
>19|-|TRBD1|TRBV4-1|TRBJ1-1
CASSQQPQGDGDMNTEAFF
TGCGCCAGCAGCCAACAGCCCCAGGGGGATGGGGATATGAACACTGAAGCTTTCTTT
>15|-|-|TRBV7-8|TRBJ1-5
CASTTQGRSNQPQHF
TGTGCCAGCACCACACAGGGACGGAGCAATCAGCCCCAGCATTTT
>16|-|-|TRBV7-6|TRBJ2-3
CASSINVDIPTDTQYF
TGTGCCAGCAGTATAAATGTGGACATTCCCACAGATACGCAGTATTTT
>14|once|-|TRBV7-8|TRBJ1-3
CASSSLTGSDTIYF
TGTGCCAGCAGCTCTCTTACAGGGTCGGACACCATATATTTT
>15|-|-|TRBV18|TRBJ2-5
CASSPRGSLQETQYF
TGTGCCAGCTCACCACGAGGGAGTCTCCAAGAGACCCAGTACTTC
>19|-|TRBD1|TRBV29-1|TRBJ2-6
CSVEQVSGQGASGANVLTF
TGCAGCGTTGAACAGGTGTCGGGACAGGGGGCTTCGGGGGCCAACGTCCTGACTTTC
>14|-|-|TRBV29-1|TRBJ1-1
CSVDSLTQNTEAFF
TGCAGCGTTGACTCCCTGACTCAGAACACTGAAGCTTTCTTT
>16|-|-|TRBV21-1|TRBJ2-3
CASSRNGTPEEDTQYF
TGTGCCAGCAGCCGAAATGGGACACCCGAGGAAGATACGCAGTATTTT
>13|-|-|TRBV5-1|TRBJ2-7
CASRAPFSYEQYF
TGCGCCAGCAGGGCCCCGTTCTCCTACGAGCAGTACTTC
>14|-|-|TRBV6-5|TRBJ2-7
CASSYQDKYYEQYF
TGTGCCAGCAGTTATCAGGACAAATACTACGAGCAGTACTTC
>11|-|-|TRBV7-2|TRBJ2-3
CASSHTDTQYF
TGTGCCAGCAGCCACACGGATACGCAGTATTTT
>13|few|-|TRBV29-1|TRBJ1-2
CSVEVVVEFGYTF
TGCAGCGTTGAAGTCGTGGTAGAATTCGGCTACACCTTC
>15|-|-|TRBV9|TRBJ1-4
CASSVEATEYEKLFF
TGTGCCAGCAGCGTAGAGGCGACAGAGTATGAAAAACTGTTTTTT
>16|-|TRBD1|TRBV5-1|TRBJ2-5
CASSFPRDRVQETQYF
TGCGCCAGCAGCTTCCCCCGGGACAGGGTACAAGAGACCCAGTACTTC
>14|-|-|TRBV12-5|TRBJ1-6
CASGAAAGNSPLHF
TGTGCTAGTGGGGCGGCCGCGGGTAATTCACCCCTCCACTTT
>17|-|TRBD1|TRBV5-5|TRBJ2-7
CASSRDRQGAKVYEQYF
TGTGCCAGCAGCAGGGATCGACAGGGGGCGAAGGTATACGAGCAGTACTTC
>14|few|-|TRBV27|TRBJ1-2
CASSSGTYNYGYTF
TGTGCCAGCAGTTCCGGGACATACAACTATGGCTACACCTTC
>14|-|-|TRBV15|TRBJ2-2
CATSRARYTGELFF
TGTGCCACCAGCAGAGCCAGATACACCGGGGAGCTGTTTTTT
>14|-|-|TRBV9|TRBJ2-1
CASSGGSTYNEQFF
TGTGCCAGCAGCGGTGGTTCTACCTACAATGAGCAGTTCTTC
>13|-|-|TRBV29-1|TRBJ2-5
CSVGGVAQETQYF
TGCAGCGTTGGGGGGGTAGCCCAAGAGACCCAGTACTTC
>13|-|-|TRBV10-3|TRBJ1-1
CAISGVMNTEAFF
TGTGCCATCAGTGGTGTCATGAACACTGAAGCTTTCTTT
>17|-|TRBD2|TRBV11-3|TRBJ2-1
CASSSSSTSVRPNEQFF
TGTGCCAGCAGCTCTTCCTCGACTAGCGTAAGACCCAATGAGCAGTTCTTC
>14|-|-|TRBV9|TRBJ2-5
CASGKGVGKETQYF
TGTGCCAGCGGGAAGGGGGTGGGCAAAGAGACCCAGTACTTC
>15|-|-|TRBV13|TRBJ1-5
CASSLAGQNDQPQHF
TGTGCCAGCAGCTTGGCTGGGCAGAACGATCAGCCCCAGCATTTT
>13|-|-|TRBV15|TRBJ1-3
CATSRRTGNTIYF
TGTGCCACCAGCAGGAGGACTGGAAACACCATATATTTT
>15|-|-|TRBV2|TRBJ1-5
CASSVFRDSNQPQHF
TGTGCCAGCAGTGTTTTCAGGGATAGCAATCAGCCCCAGCATTTT
>13|-|-|TRBV6-1|TRBJ2-7
CASRPAAGYEQYF
TGTGCCAGCAGGCCAGCGGCGGGCTACGAGCAGTACTTC
>13|-|TRBD1|TRBV5-1|TRBJ2-1
CASSPDRADEQFF
TGCGCCAGCAGCCCGGACAGGGCGGATGAGCAGTTCTTC
>17|-|TRBD2|TRBV5-1|TRBJ2-2
CASSSGLAGVGTGELFF
TGCGCCAGCAGCTCGGGACTAGCGGGAGTAGGCACCGGGGAGCTGTTTTTT
>14|-|-|TRBV11-3|TRBJ2-3
CASSKGAATDTQYF
TGTGCCAGCAGCAAAGGGGCCGCCACAGATACGCAGTATTTT
>15|-|-|TRBV7-3|TRBJ2-1
CASSLRGGSYNEQFF
TGTGCCAGCAGCTTACGTGGCGGATCCTACAATGAGCAGTTCTTC
>13|-|-|TRBV6-1|TRBJ1-1
CASSAGETTEAFF
TGTGCCAGCAGTGCTGGGGAGACGACTGAAGCTTTCTTT
>15|-|-|TRBV7-8|TRBJ2-7
CASSLGRGPHYEQYF
TGTGCCAGCAGCTTAGGGCGGGGCCCTCACTACGAGCAGTACTTC
>16|-|-|TRBV10-2|TRBJ2-7
CASSSRGGFLGYEQYF
TGCGCCAGCAGCTCGAGGGGGGGCTTTTTGGGCTACGAGCAGTACTTC
>14|few|TRBD1|TRBV19|TRBJ1-1
CASSAGQVPTEAFF
TGTGCCAGTAGTGCCGGACAGGTTCCCACTGAAGCTTTCTTT
>15|-|TRBD2|TRBV10-3|TRBJ2-1
CAIRGLAGEYNEQFF
TGTGCCATACGTGGACTAGCGGGAGAATACAATGAGCAGTTCTTC
>16|once|-|TRBV5-6|TRBJ1-1
CASSLEVDAGMAEAFF
TGTGCCAGCAGCTTGGAGGTCGACGCCGGGATGGCTGAAGCTTTCTTT
>13|-|TRBD1|TRBV30|TRBJ1-4
CACTGGAYEKLFF
TGTGCCTGTACAGGGGGCGCGTATGAAAAACTGTTTTTT
>19|-|TRBD2|TRBV27|TRBJ2-5
CASSPYPGLAGGLIETQYF
TGTGCCAGCAGTCCTTACCCCGGACTAGCGGGGGGTCTAATAGAGACCCAGTACTTC
>19|-|-|TRBV21-1|TRBJ2-2
CASSKACERESSNTGELFF
TGTGCCAGCAGCAAAGCTTGTGAGCGGGAGAGCTCGAACACCGGGGAGCTGTTTTTT
>15|-|TRBD1|TRBV18|TRBJ2-5
CASSPGTGIRETQYF
TGTGCCAGCTCACCCGGGACAGGGATTCGGGAGACCCAGTACTTC
>15|few|TRBD1|TRBV28|TRBJ1-4
CASSLSDRGQGKLFF
TGTGCCAGCAGTCTGTCGGACAGGGGGCAGGGAAAACTGTTTTTT
>17|once|TRBD1|TRBV9|TRBJ2-3
CASSVYSGQGYTDTQYF
TGTGCCAGCAGCGTATATTCGGGACAGGGATACACAGATACGCAGTATTTT
>14|-|-|TRBV30|TRBJ1-4
CALGLDSKNEKLFF
TGTGCCCTTGGGCTGGACAGTAAGAATGAAAAACTGTTTTTT
>15|-|TRBD1|TRBV19|TRBJ2-7
CASSPPGQAGYEQYF
TGTGCCAGTAGTCCTCCCGGACAGGCCGGATACGAGCAGTACTTC
>16|-|-|TRBV19|TRBJ1-2
CASSILLRRVDYGYTF
TGTGCCAGTAGTATCCTGCTCAGGAGGGTCGACTATGGCTACACCTTC
>13|-|-|TRBV27|TRBJ2-7
CASSLEAGYEQYF
TGTGCCAGCAGTTTAGAGGCGGGATACGAGCAGTACTTC
>13|-|TRBD1|TRBV29-1|TRBJ1-2
CSVGDRGVYGYTF
TGCAGCGTTGGGGACAGGGGGGTCTATGGCTACACCTTC
>16|-|-|TRBV4-1|TRBJ1-2
CASSQDRARGNYGYTF
TGCGCCAGCAGCCAAGATCGCGCCAGGGGCAACTATGGCTACACCTTC
>13|-|-|TRBV5-8|TRBJ1-2
CASSLASVIGYTF
TGTGCCAGCAGCTTGGCCTCAGTTATAGGCTACACCTTC
>14|many|-|TRBV14|TRBJ1-1
CASQQVRGNTEAFF
TGTGCCAGCCAGCAGGTTCGGGGAAACACTGAAGCTTTCTTT
>13|-|-|TRBV19|TRBJ2-3
CASSTELTDTQYF
TGTGCCAGTAGTACAGAACTAACAGATACGCAGTATTTT